This T cell receptor (beta chain) was retrieved from a study of T cells in Graves' hyperthyroidism and ophthalmopathy. Germline V gene lookup returns CDR1 GTSNPN and CDR2 SVGIG (reference sequence). V was clipped by 2 bases and J by 10 bases, with 23 bases between them. CDR3 length equals 16 residues. Amplified TCR beta CDR3 regions came from RNA transcripts. HTBI primers were used for first-round RT-PCR of the TCR CDR3. In TCRdb, the multiplex PCR reads were re-called with MiXCR into one record per CDR3 protein. The table lists about 740,000 distinct CDR3 sequences, approximately 15% of them singletons. Concerning this clonotype: What it recognizes is unknown.

Study-level findings and limits: The model identified upcoming ophthalmopathy a median about six months ahead of onset. Classification by a 13 V-J model distinguished ophthalmopathy from stable hyperthyroidism.

What was sequenced was blood. The sequence derives from a woman aged 18-29 years with Graves' hyperthyroidism. The J gene is TRBJ2-2, the V gene TRBV30; weak D call: TRBD2 (6 bases). CDR3 DNA: TGTGCCTGGAGTCTTGGGGGGTCGGGGCACGGCGAGGAGCTGTTTTTT. This sequence encodes CAWSLGGSGHGEELFF.